This T cell receptor beta chain comes out of a study of T cell responses to AZD1222 COVID-19 vaccine. About this clone itself: Antigen specificity is unknown.

Germline V gives CDR1 SGHDN, CDR2 FVKESK. This CDR3 is built from 16 residues. Losses at the gene ends were 3 bases for V and 10 bases for J; bases not matched to a gene: 14. Study conclusions and caveats: The study found vaccine-associated CD4 TCRs spanning spike, dominant at 160-218 and 743-854.

Assay used: immunoSEQ multiplex PCR; TCRdb lists only in-frame clones, some missing. The sample lists 120,000 to 150,000 clones; 70% to 90% were seen once. Sequenced material: peripheral blood, taken 28 days after the second dose of the MenACWY control vaccine. The clonotype comes from an adult who received the MenACWY meningococcal vaccine as a control. The V gene is TRBV14, the J gene TRBJ2-2, with TRBD1 identical over 7 bases. The CDR3 protein is CASSQYRDSRAQELFF. The CDR3, as DNA: TGTGCCAGCAGCCAGTACCGGGACAGCAGGGCGCAGGAGCTGTTTTTT. The whole variable domain, filled in from reference TRBV14 and TRBJ2-2, reads EAGVTQFPSHSVIEKGQTVTLRCDPISGHDNLYWYRRVMGKEIKFLLHFVKESKQDESGMPNNRFLAERTGGTYSTLKVQPAELEDSGVYFCASSQYRDSRAQELFFGEGSRLTVL.